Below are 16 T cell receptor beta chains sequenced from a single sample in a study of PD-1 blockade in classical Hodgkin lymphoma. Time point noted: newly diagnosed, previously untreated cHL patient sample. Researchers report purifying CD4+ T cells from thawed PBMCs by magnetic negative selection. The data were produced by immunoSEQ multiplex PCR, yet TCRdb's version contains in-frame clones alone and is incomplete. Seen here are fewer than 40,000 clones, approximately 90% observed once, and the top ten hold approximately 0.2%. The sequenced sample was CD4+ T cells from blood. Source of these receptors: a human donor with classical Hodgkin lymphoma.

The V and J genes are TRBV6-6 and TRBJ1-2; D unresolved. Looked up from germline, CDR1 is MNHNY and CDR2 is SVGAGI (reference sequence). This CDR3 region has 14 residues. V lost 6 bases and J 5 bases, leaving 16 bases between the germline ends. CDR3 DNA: TGTGCCAGCAGGCTCCGGGAATCGGGGTATGGCTACACCTTC. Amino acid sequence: CASRLRESGYGYTF.

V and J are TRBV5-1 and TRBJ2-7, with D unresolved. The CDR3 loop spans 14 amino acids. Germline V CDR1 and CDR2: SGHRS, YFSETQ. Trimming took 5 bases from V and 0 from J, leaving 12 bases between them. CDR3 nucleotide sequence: TGCGCCAGCAGATCCACACCGAGCTCCTACGAGCAGTACTTC. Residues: CASRSTPSSYEQYF.

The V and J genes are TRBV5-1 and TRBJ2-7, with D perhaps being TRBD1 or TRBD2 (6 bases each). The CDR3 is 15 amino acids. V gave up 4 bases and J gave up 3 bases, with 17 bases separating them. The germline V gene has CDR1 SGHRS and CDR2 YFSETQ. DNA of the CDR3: TGCGCCAGCAGCCCAAATGGGGGGCTCGTCTACGAGCAGTACTTC. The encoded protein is CASSPNGGLVYEQYF.

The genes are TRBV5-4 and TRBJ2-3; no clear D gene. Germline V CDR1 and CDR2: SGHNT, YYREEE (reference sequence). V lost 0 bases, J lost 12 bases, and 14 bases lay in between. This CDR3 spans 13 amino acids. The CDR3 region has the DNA TGTGCCAGCAGCTTGGGGCCCGAACCCTCCCAGTATTTT. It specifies CASSLGPEPSQYF.

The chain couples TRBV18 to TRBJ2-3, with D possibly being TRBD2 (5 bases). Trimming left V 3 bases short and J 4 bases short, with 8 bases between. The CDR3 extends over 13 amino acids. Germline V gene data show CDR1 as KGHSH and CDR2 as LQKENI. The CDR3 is CASSPRAADTQYF. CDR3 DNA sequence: TGTGCCAGCTCACCGAGGGCGGCAGATACGCAGTATTTT. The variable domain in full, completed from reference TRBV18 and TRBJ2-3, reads NAGVMQNPRHLVRRRGQEARLRCSPMKGHSHVYWYRQLPEEGLKFMVYLQKENIIDESGMPKERFSAEFPKEGPSILRIQQVVRGDSAAYFCASSPRAADTQYFGPGTRLTVL.

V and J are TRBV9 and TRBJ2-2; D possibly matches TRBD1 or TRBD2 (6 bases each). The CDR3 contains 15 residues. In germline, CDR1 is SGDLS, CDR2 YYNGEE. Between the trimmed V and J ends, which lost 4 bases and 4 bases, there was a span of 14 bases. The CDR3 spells CASSTGGAGTGELFF. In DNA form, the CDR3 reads TGTGCCAGCAGCACCGGGGGCGCGGGCACCGGGGAGCTGTTTTTT.

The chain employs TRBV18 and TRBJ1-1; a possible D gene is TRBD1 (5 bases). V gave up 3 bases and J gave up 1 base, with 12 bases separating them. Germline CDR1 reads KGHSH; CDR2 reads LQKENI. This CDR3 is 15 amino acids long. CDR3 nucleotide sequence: TGTGCCAGCTCACCGGACATTCTGGGGAACACTGAAGCTTTCTTT. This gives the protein CASSPDILGNTEAFF.

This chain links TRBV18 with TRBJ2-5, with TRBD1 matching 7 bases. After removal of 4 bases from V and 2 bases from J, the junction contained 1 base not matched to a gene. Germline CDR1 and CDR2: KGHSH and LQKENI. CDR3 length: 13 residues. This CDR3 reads CASSRGQQETQYF. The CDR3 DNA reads TGTGCCAGCTCACGGGGACAGCAAGAGACCCAGTACTTC.

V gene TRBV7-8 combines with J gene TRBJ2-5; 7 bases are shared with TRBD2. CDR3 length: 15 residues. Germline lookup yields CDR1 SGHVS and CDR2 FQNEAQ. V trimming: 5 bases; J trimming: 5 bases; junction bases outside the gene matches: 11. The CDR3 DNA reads TGTGCCAGCAGCCGTAGCGGGCACCAAACGGAGACCCAGTACTTC. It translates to CASSRSGHQTETQYF.

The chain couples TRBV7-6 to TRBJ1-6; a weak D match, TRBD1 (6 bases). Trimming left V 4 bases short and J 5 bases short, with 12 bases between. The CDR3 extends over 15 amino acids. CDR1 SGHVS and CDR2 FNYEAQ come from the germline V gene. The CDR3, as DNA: TGTGCCAGCAGCTCTACAGGGACTGATAATTCACCCCTCCACTTT. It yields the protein CASSSTGTDNSPLHF.

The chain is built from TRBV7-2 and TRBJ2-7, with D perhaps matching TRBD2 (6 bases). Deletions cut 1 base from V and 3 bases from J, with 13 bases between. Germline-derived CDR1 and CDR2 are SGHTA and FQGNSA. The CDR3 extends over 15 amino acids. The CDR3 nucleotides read TGTGCCAGCAGCTTAGAAGGCGGGGTGATCTACGAGCAGTACTTC. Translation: CASSLEGGVIYEQYF. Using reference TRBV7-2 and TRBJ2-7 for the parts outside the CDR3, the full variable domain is GAGVSQSPSNKVTEKGKDVELRCDPISGHTALYWYRQSLGQGLEFLIYFQGNSAPDKSGLPSDRFSAERTGGSVSTLTIQRTQQEDSAVYLCASSLEGGVIYEQYFGPGTRLTVT.

The CDR3: CASSLAKQGGIYGYTF. As DNA, the CDR3 is TGTGCCAGCAGCTTAGCGAAACAGGGGGGGATCTATGGCTACACCTTC. V gene TRBV7-2 combines with J gene TRBJ1-2; 8 bases fit TRBD1. Germline V lookup: CDR1 SGHTA, CDR2 FQGNSA. Losses at the gene ends were 0 bases for V and 4 bases for J; bases not matched to a gene: 7. The CDR3 is 16 residues long.

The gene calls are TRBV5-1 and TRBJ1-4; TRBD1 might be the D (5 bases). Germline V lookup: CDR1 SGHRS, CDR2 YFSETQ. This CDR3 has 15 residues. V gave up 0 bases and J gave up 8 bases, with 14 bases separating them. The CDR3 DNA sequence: TGCGCCAGCAGCTTGGGCGTCAGGGAGGCGGAAAAACTGTTTTTT. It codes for CASSLGVREAEKLFF. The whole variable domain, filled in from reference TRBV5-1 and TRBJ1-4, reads KAGVTQTPRYLIKTRGQQVTLSCSPISGHRSVSWYQQTPGQGLQFLFEYFSETQRNKGNFPGRFSGRQFSNSRSEMNVSTLELGDSALYLCASSLGVREAEKLFFGSGTQLSVL.

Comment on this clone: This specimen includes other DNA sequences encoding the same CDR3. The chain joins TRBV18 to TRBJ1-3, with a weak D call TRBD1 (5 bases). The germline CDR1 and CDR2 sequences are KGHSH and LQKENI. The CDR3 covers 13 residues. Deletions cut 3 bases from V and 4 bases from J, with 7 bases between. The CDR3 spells CASSPGTGNTIYF. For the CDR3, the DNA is TGTGCCAGCTCACCGGGGACCGGAAACACCATATATTTT.

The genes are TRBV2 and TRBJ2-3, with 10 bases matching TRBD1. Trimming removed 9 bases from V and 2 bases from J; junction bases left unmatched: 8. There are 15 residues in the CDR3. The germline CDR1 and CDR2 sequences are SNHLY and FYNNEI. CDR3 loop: CASSPGQGFTDTQYF. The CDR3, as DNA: TGTGCCAGTTCCCCGGGACAGGGGTTCACAGATACGCAGTATTTT.

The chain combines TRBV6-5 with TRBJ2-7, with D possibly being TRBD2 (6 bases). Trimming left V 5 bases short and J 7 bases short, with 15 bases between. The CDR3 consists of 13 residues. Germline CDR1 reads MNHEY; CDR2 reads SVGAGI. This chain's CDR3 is CASSIGGTAEQYF. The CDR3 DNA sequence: TGTGCCAGCAGTATCGGGGGAACGGCGGAGCAGTACTTC.